This entry describes one T cell receptor (beta chain). Its target is not known. The sample comes from a study of cytomegalovirus exposure and HLA in healthy donors. About the study: The same platform was used for the 90 to 150 validation repertoires as for the 666 first-cohort repertoires, as reported in a later analysis.

General study points: One later analysis, an examination of the roughly 110 validation repertoires, found that first-cohort TCR clusters tended to co-occur in them. The classifier reportedly diagnosed cytomegalovirus status with high specificity and sensitivity.

Generated by immunoSEQ multiplex PCR, the TCRdb table keeps only in-frame clones and is missing some. The repertoire holds some 69,000 clones, with approximately 97% as singletons. The clonotype comes from a man aged 18 to 30 in good health and CMV-seronegative. The sequenced sample was PBMCs.

The CDR3 region has the DNA TGTGCCAGCAGCCAGGGACAGGACCTCTCTGGAAACACCATATATTTT. Translated: CASSQGQDLSGNTIYF. The rearrangement uses TRBV28 and TRBJ1-3; 8 nucleotides agree with TRBD1. V gave up 6 bases and J gave up 0 bases; unmatched junction bases: 7. This CDR3 contains 16 residues. Germline lookup yields CDR1 MDHEN and CDR2 SYDVKM. The full variable domain, with the rest looked up from reference TRBV28 and TRBJ1-3, is DVKVTQSSRYLVKRTGEKVFLECVQDMDHENMFWYRQDPGLGLRLIYFSYDVKMKEKGDIPEGYSVSREKKERFSLILESASTNQTSMYLCASSQGQDLSGNTIYFGEGSWLTVV.